This T cell receptor (beta chain) was sequenced for a study of identical twins. The V end lost 2 bases, the J end lost 1 base, and 22 bases lay between the germline ends. This CDR3 contains 19 residues. TCRdb re-analysed the 5' RACE reads in MiXCR, keeping a single row per CDR3 protein. The sample has 1.5 million to 2 million distinct CDR3 sequences, about 30% seen once. General study results and limits: Clonotypes of the beta chain that were abundant in cord blood carried fewer insertions (memory repertoires showed none).

About this clonotype: Its cognate antigen is unknown.

The receptor was isolated from a newborn girl in good health. Sequences were obtained from cord blood. The rearrangement uses TRBV12-3 or TRBV12-4 and TRBJ2-3, with D tentatively TRBD1 (6 bases). In DNA form, the CDR3 reads TGTGCCAGCAGTTTATCGCTGGGGGCACGAGTTAGGGGCACAGATACGCAGTATTTT. Translation gives CASSLSLGARVRGTDTQYF.